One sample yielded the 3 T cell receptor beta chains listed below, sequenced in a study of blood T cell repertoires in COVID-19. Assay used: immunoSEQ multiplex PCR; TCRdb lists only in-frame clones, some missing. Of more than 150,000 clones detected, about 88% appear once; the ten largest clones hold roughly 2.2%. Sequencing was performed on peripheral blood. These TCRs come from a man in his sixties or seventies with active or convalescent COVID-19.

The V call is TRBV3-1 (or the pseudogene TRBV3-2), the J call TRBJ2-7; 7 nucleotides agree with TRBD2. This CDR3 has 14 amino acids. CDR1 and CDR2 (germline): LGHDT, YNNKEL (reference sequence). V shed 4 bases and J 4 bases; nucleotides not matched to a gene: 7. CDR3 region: CASSPGWRGYEQYF. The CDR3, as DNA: TGTGCCAGCAGCCCGGGTTGGCGGGGGTACGAGCAGTACTTC.

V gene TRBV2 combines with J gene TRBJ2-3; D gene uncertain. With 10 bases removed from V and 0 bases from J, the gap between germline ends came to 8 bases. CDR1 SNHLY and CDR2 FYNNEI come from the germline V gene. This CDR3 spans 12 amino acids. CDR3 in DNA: TGTGCCATCGGAGAAAGCACAGATACGCAGTATTTT. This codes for CAIGESTDTQYF.

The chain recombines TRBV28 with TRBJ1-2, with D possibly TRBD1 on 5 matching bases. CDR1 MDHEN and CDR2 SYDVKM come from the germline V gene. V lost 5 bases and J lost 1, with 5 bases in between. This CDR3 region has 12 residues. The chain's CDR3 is CASSQGNYGYTF. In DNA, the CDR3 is TGTGCCAGCAGTCAGGGTAACTATGGCTACACCTTC.